The clone carrying this TCR beta chain was counted a few times. Antigen unknown. This entry belongs to a study of T-cell memory formation after mild COVID-19. Study-wide findings and caveats: Later expanders leaned CD4+, whereas clones that contracted between day 15 and 85 were balanced CD4/CD8.

MiXCR was run by TCRdb on the 5' RACE reads, yielding one entry per CDR3 protein. The sample holds about 350,000 distinct CDR3 sequences, approximately 15% seen once. The length of the CDR3 is 16 residues. The germline V gene has CDR1 LGHNA and CDR2 YSLEER. The V and J ends lost 1 base and 6 bases, in that order; junction bases with no gene match: 7. The chain carries TRBV4-3 and TRBJ2-3, with 10 bases identical to TRBD2. Sequencing was performed on PBMCs or a T cell subset sorted from them (not recorded which). This clonotype originated in a young man who had mild COVID-19 (a few samples of this study predate the infection). Cell type and time point are not known. The CDR3 nucleotides are TGCGCCAGCAGCCAAGCAAGCGGGGGGGCCGGGGATACGCAGTATTTT. Its protein is CASSQASGGAGDTQYF.